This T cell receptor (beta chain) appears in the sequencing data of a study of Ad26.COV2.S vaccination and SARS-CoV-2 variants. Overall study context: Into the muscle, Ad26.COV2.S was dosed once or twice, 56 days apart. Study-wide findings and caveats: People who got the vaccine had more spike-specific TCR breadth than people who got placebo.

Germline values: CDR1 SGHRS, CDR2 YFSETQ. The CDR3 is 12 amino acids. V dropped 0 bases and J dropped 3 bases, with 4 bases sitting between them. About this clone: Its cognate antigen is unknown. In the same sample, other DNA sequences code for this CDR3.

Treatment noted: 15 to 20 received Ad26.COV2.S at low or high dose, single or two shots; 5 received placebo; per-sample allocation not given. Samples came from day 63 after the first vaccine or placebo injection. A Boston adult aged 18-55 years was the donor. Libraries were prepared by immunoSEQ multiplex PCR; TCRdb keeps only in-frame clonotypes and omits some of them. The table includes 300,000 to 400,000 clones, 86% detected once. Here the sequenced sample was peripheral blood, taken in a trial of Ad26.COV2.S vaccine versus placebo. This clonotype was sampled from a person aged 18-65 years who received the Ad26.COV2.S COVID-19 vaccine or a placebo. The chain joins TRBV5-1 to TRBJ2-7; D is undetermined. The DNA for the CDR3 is TGCGCCAGCAGCTTGGTTGGCTACGAGCAGTACTTC. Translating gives CASSLVGYEQYF.